These 22 T cell receptor beta chains originate from one sample sequenced in a study of blood T cell repertoires in COVID-19. Measured with immunoSEQ multiplex PCR; TCRdb has only the in-frame clones, and not every one. The sample has approximately 200,000 clones, around 90% seen once. Specimen: PBMCs or T cells enriched from blood (not recorded which). All receptors come from a man aged 25 to 40 who had recovered from COVID-19.

The chain has TRBV6-2 or TRBV6-3 and TRBJ2-1; 8 bases match TRBD1. CDR1 is MNHEY, CDR2 SVGEGT, per germline. The CDR3 contains 11 residues. V shed 4 bases, J shed 15 bases, and the junction held 5 bases outside the gene matches. This chain's CDR3 is CASSSWQGAFF. DNA for the CDR3: TGTGCCAGCAGTTCTTGGCAGGGGGCGTTCTTC.

The chain joins TRBV19 to TRBJ2-7; 11 positions agree with TRBD1. Trimming took 4 bases from V and 10 from J; bases not matched to a gene: 9. This CDR3 spans 14 amino acids. Germline assignment: CDR1 LNHDA and CDR2 SQIVND (reference sequence). CDR3 loop: CASSTGGQGGRQYF. The CDR3 DNA is TGTGCCAGTAGTACCGGGGGACAGGGGGGACGTCAGTACTTC.

The genes are TRBV7-2 and TRBJ2-7; TRBD2 agrees at 8 bases. Losses at the gene ends were 4 bases for V and 0 bases for J; bases not matched to a gene: 5. CDR3 length: 15 residues. Germline V gene lookup returns CDR1 SGHTA and CDR2 FQGNSA. CDR3 residues: CASSSQRGPSYEQYF. The CDR3 region has the DNA TGTGCCAGCAGCTCACAGCGGGGGCCCTCCTACGAGCAGTACTTC.

The chain joins TRBV18 to TRBJ2-1, with D perhaps TRBD2 (6 bases). Trimming left V 0 bases short and J 0 bases short, with 9 bases between. The germline CDR1 and CDR2 sequences are KGHSH and LQKENI. The CDR3 contains 16 residues. The CDR3 sequence is CASSPPAGISYNEQFF. The CDR3 coding sequence is TGTGCCAGCTCACCACCTGCGGGGATCTCCTACAATGAGCAGTTCTTC.

V and J are TRBV27 and TRBJ2-7, with TRBD1 identical over 7 bases. This CDR3 has 15 amino acids. With 6 bases clipped from V and 0 bases from J, the junction kept 8 bases outside the gene matches. Germline assignment: CDR1 MNHEY and CDR2 SMNVEV (reference sequence). CDR3 coding DNA: TGTGCCAGCAGCTACTCGACAGGGTTCTCCTACGAGCAGTACTTC. Translated, it gives CASSYSTGFSYEQYF.

The gene calls are TRBV13 and TRBJ1-1; possible D gene TRBD1, 5 bases. The germline gives CDR1 PRHDT, CDR2 FYEKMQ (reference sequence). CDR3 length: 18 amino acids. Trimming removed 4 bases from V and 0 bases from J, with 21 bases in between. The CDR3 DNA is TGTGCCAGCAGCTCTGGCTACTGGGTGGGGCCGATGAACACTGAAGCTTTCTTT. Encoded protein: CASSSGYWVGPMNTEAFF. The variable domain in full, with the rest retrieved from reference TRBV13 and TRBJ1-1, is AAGVIQSPRHLIKEKRETATLKCYPIPRHDTVYWYQQGPGQDPQFLISFYEKMQSDKGSIPDRFSAQQFSDYHSELNMSSLELGDSALYFCASSSGYWVGPMNTEAFFGQGTRLTVV.

The CDR3, as DNA: TGTGCCACCAGCAGTAGACAGGGGTTTGAGCAGTTCTTC. As protein: CATSSRQGFEQFF. This sequence joins TRBV15 and TRBJ2-1; 8 bases align to TRBD1. CDR3 length equals 13 residues. The trim removed 3 bases at V and 9 bases at J, leaving 4 bases unmatched. Germline-derived CDR1 and CDR2 are LNHNV and YYDKDF (reference sequence).

A single count supports this clone. This rearrangement joins TRBV11-3 to TRBJ2-7; D call uncertain. CDR1 SGHNT and CDR2 YENEEA come from the germline V gene. V lost 0 bases, J lost 3 bases, and 6 bases lay in between. The CDR3 loop spans 13 amino acids. The CDR3 protein is CASSLDRSYEQYF. The CDR3, as DNA: TGTGCCAGCAGCTTAGATCGGAGCTACGAGCAGTACTTC.

This clone was observed a handful of times. The rearrangement uses TRBV5-4 and TRBJ2-2; 12 bases map to TRBD2. The CDR3 has 16 amino acids. With 4 bases clipped from V and 6 bases from J, the junction kept 7 bases outside the gene matches. The germline V gene has CDR1 SGHNT and CDR2 YYREEE (reference sequence). CDR3 residues: CASSRLAGGRSGELFF. In DNA form, the CDR3 reads TGTGCCAGCAGCCGGCTAGCGGGGGGGCGATCCGGGGAGCTGTTTTTT.

The chain is built from TRBV7-2 and TRBJ1-6, with 9 bases fitting TRBD1. Trimming at V came to 10 bases and at J to 7 bases, leaving 8 bases not matched to a gene. The germline V gene has CDR1 SGHTA and CDR2 FQGNSA. The CDR3 sequence is 14 residues long. The CDR3 here is CATTLGTGNSPLHF. The DNA of the CDR3 is TGTGCCACCACCCTTGGGACAGGGAATTCACCCCTCCACTTT.

The V and J genes are TRBV11-3 and TRBJ2-3; D is perhaps TRBD2 (6 bases). Germline assignment: CDR1 SGHNT and CDR2 YENEEA. The CDR3 has 14 amino acids. The V end was cut by 2 bases, the J end by 3 bases, with 9 bases between. The DNA for the CDR3 is TGTGCCAGCAGCTTACGGGACTTTACAGATACGCAGTATTTT. It is translated as CASSLRDFTDTQYF. The entire variable domain, with the rest obtained from reference TRBV11-3 and TRBJ2-3, is as follows: EAGVVQSPRYKIIEKKQPVAFWCNPISGHNTLYWYLQNLGQGPELLIRYENEEAVDDSQLPKDRFSAERLKGVDSTLKIQPAELGDSAVYLCASSLRDFTDTQYFGPGTRLTVL.

The chain uses TRBV2 and TRBJ1-3, with D maybe TRBD1 (6 bases). Trimming removed 8 bases from V and 4 bases from J, with 15 bases in between. CDR1 and CDR2 (germline): SNHLY, FYNNEI. The CDR3 extends over 14 amino acids. DNA of the CDR3: TGTGCCAGCCAACGAGGGGGTGACGGAAACACCATATATTTT. Protein sequence: CASQRGGDGNTIYF.

This chain joins TRBV4-3 and TRBJ2-7; D gene uncertain. V lost 0 bases, J lost 0 bases, and 6 bases lay in between. This CDR3 contains 14 residues. Germline V CDR1 and CDR2: LGHNA, YSLEER. The CDR3 sequence: CASSQDYSSYEQYF. Here the CDR3 DNA reads TGCGCCAGCAGCCAAGACTACAGCTCCTACGAGCAGTACTTC.

The DNA for the CDR3 is TGTGCCAGCAGATCATTGGACAGGGGCTACGAGCAGTACTTC. Its translation is CASRSLDRGYEQYF. The chain employs TRBV11-2 and TRBJ2-7, with 9 bases identical to TRBD1. Looked up from germline, CDR1 is SGHAT and CDR2 is FQNNGV. The CDR3 is made up of 14 amino acids. V shed 6 bases and J 3 bases; nucleotides not matched to a gene: 6.

This clone was found once. This sequence joins TRBV3-1 (or the pseudogene TRBV3-2) and TRBJ1-2; D is unclear. This CDR3 contains 14 residues. The V gene's germline CDR1 is LGHDT and CDR2 YNNKEL (reference sequence). Trimming pared 2 bases from V and 5 bases from J, leaving 12 bases between. The CDR3 bases are TGTGCCAGCAGCCAAATTGAGGGTCTGTATGGCTACACCTTC. Amino acid sequence: CASSQIEGLYGYTF.

The rearrangement joins TRBV6-2 or TRBV6-3 to TRBJ1-3; D possibly corresponds to TRBD1 (6 bases). Germline CDR1 is MNHEY and CDR2 is SVGEGT. This CDR3 is 19 amino acids long. Trimming stripped 2 bases from V and 0 bases from J, with 20 bases between. CDR3 in DNA: TGTGCCAGCAGTTACAACCCCAGGACAGAAAAGAGCTCTGGAAACACCATATATTTT. Amino acid sequence: CASSYNPRTEKSSGNTIYF.

The V gene is TRBV2, the J gene TRBJ2-6, with 9 bases aligning to TRBD1. The V segment lost 4 bases and the J segment 2 bases; nucleotides outside the gene matches: 9. Germline CDR1 and CDR2: SNHLY and FYNNEI. CDR3 length: 18 residues. The CDR3: CASSAPGQGPPGANVLTF. The DNA for the CDR3 is TGTGCCAGCAGTGCTCCGGGACAGGGACCTCCTGGGGCCAACGTCCTGACTTTC.

This chain joins TRBV6-5 and TRBJ2-1; 10 bases agree with TRBD2. CDR1 MNHEY and CDR2 SVGAGI come from the germline V gene. With 1 base clipped from V and 4 bases from J, the junction kept 4 bases outside the gene matches. The CDR3 totals 16 residues. CDR3 coding DNA: TGTGCCAGCAGTTACTTTAGCGGGGGGCGATACAATGAGCAGTTCTTC. Its protein product is CASSYFSGGRYNEQFF.

The chain uses TRBV4-3 and TRBJ2-7; possibly TRBD2 for D (6 bases). V was cut by 4 bases and J by 0 bases, with 16 bases left in between. Germline V gene lookup returns CDR1 LGHNA and CDR2 YSLEER. The CDR3 extends over 16 amino acids. In DNA form, the CDR3 reads TGCGCCAGCAGCCCTCAGGAGGGGAGCCCCTCCTACGAGCAGTACTTC. Amino acids: CASSPQEGSPSYEQYF.

Details on this clone: In the same sample, other DNA sequences code for this CDR3. V gene TRBV29-1 combines with J gene TRBJ1-5, with TRBD1 as a possible D gene (5 bases). The CDR3 is 14 residues long. CDR1 and CDR2 (germline): SQVTM, ANQGSEA. V lost 4 bases and J lost 2, with 12 bases in between. The CDR3 protein is CSVVTGGGNQPQHF. The CDR3, as DNA: TGCAGCGTTGTTACAGGAGGGGGCAATCAGCCCCAGCATTTT.

V gene TRBV6-5 combines with J gene TRBJ1-2; 7 bases are a match to TRBD1. Germline CDR1 reads MNHEY; CDR2 reads SVGAGI. Losses at the gene ends were 5 bases for V and 4 bases for J; bases not matched to a gene: 7. The CDR3 length is 14 residues. The CDR3 sequence is CASSMRGRGYGYTF. The CDR3 DNA is TGTGCCAGCAGTATGAGGGGGCGCGGCTATGGCTACACCTTC.

The chain joins TRBV2 to TRBJ1-1; D perhaps matches TRBD1 (6 bases). CDR3 length: 13 amino acids. V shed 5 bases and J shed 2 bases, with 9 bases lying between them. Looked up from germline, CDR1 is SNHLY and CDR2 is FYNNEI. This CDR3 is CASSSTGNTEAFF. Written as DNA, the CDR3 is TGTGCCAGCAGTTCGACAGGCAACACTGAAGCTTTCTTT.